This T cell receptor (beta chain) was found in a study of T cell changes during pregnancy in multiple sclerosis. Germline CDR1 MRHNA, CDR2 SNTAGT. Trimming left V 3 bases short and J 7 bases short, with 4 bases between. There are 10 residues in the CDR3. Using immunoSEQ multiplex PCR, the repertoire was profiled, and TCRdb retains in-frame clones only, with some absent. The data contain about 85,000 clones, roughly 92% of them seen just once; the ten biggest clones take up roughly 2.5%. This receptor was taken from a female donor with multiple sclerosis, enrolled in a pregnancy study. The material sequenced was peripheral blood, taken in the first trimester of pregnancy. The V call is TRBV6-4, the J call TRBJ2-7; D ambiguous. CDR3: CASSEAEQYF. DNA for the CDR3: TGTGCCAGCAGTGAGGCTGAGCAGTACTTC.